Following are 14 T cell receptor beta chains from one sample sequenced in a study of blood T cell repertoires in COVID-19. The table came from immunoSEQ multiplex PCR; TCRdb's copy has only in-frame clones and leaves some out. The table lists roughly 57,000 clones, over 60% of them singletons, with under 25% in the top ten. The sequenced sample consisted of peripheral blood. These receptors came from a man younger than 40 with COVID-19, enrolled during active disease.

The gene calls are TRBV5-4 and TRBJ1-2; D remains ambiguous. There are 15 residues in the CDR3. V was clipped by 0 bases and J by 3 bases, with 12 bases between them. The germline gives CDR1 SGHNT, CDR2 YYREEE (reference sequence). The CDR3 region is CASSLGGATDYGYTF. CDR3 nucleotide sequence: TGTGCCAGCAGCTTGGGCGGAGCGACGGACTATGGCTACACCTTC.

This chain joins TRBV7-2 and TRBJ2-3; no reliable D call. The germline gives CDR1 SGHTA, CDR2 FQGNSA. V was shortened by 5 bases and J by 2 bases, with 5 bases between the two germline ends. CDR3 length: 12 residues. This CDR3 is CASSPSTDTQYF. CDR3 nucleotide sequence: TGTGCCAGCAGCCCCTCCACAGATACGCAGTATTTT. The whole variable domain, filled in from reference TRBV7-2 and TRBJ2-3, reads GAGVSQSPSNKVTEKGKDVELRCDPISGHTALYWYRQSLGQGLEFLIYFQGNSAPDKSGLPSDRFSAERTGGSVSTLTIQRTQQEDSAVYLCASSPSTDTQYFGPGTRLTVL.

This chain joins TRBV11-1 and TRBJ1-5; the D is unclear. V was pared by 6 bases and J by 2 bases, with 8 bases between. Germline CDR1 is SGHAT and CDR2 is FQDESV (reference sequence). The CDR3 loop spans 13 amino acids. This CDR3 is CASSQAGNQPQHF. The CDR3 region has the DNA TGTGCCAGCAGTCAGGCAGGCAATCAGCCCCAGCATTTT.

The rearrangement joins TRBV3-1 (or the pseudogene TRBV3-2) to TRBJ1-5; 7 nucleotides agree with TRBD1. The CDR3 is 14 amino acids. CDR1 is LGHDT, CDR2 YNNKEL, per germline (reference sequence). The ends lost 8 bases at V and 6 bases at J; junction bases unmatched: 10. CDR3 residues: CASLGDRGAQPQHF. In DNA form, the CDR3 reads TGTGCCAGCCTTGGGGACAGAGGAGCTCAGCCCCAGCATTTT.

The rearrangement joins TRBV4-2 to TRBJ2-7; no firm D call. The germline CDR1 and CDR2 sequences are LGHNA and YNFKEQ. Deletions cut 0 bases from V and 3 bases from J, with 12 bases between. The CDR3 length is 15 residues. The CDR3: CASSQDLPSDYEQYF. The CDR3, as DNA: TGTGCCAGCAGCCAAGATCTTCCCAGCGACTACGAGCAGTACTTC.

This chain's CDR3 is CASVSGSSYEQYF. For the CDR3, the DNA is TGTGCCAGTGTTAGCGGGAGCTCCTACGAGCAGTACTTC. This sequence joins TRBV18 and TRBJ2-7, with 9 bases identical to TRBD2. CDR1 and CDR2 from the germline V gene are KGHSH and LQKENI. The CDR3 contains 13 residues. The J segment lost 0 bases and the V segment lost 9 bases, leaving 3 bases of the junction unmatched.

The chain employs TRBV7-2 and TRBJ2-6; 7 bases map to TRBD1. Germline V CDR1 and CDR2: SGHTA, FQGNSA. J lost 0 bases, V lost 2 bases, and 10 bases had no gene match. CDR3 length: 19 amino acids. The DNA of the CDR3 is TGTGCCAGCAGCTTAAAACTACGGGACAGCTTCTCTGGGGCCAACGTCCTGACTTTC. It specifies CASSLKLRDSFSGANVLTF.

V usage is TRBV29-1 and J usage is TRBJ1-1; 8 bases match TRBD1. CDR1 is SQVTM, CDR2 ANQGSEA, per germline. V gave up 6 bases and J gave up 1 base; unmatched junction bases: 4. The CDR3 has 13 amino acids. The CDR3 loop reads CSVTGERNTEAFF. The CDR3 nucleotides are TGCAGCGTGACAGGGGAGAGGAACACTGAAGCTTTCTTT.

The chain couples TRBV28 to TRBJ1-2, with D possibly matching TRBD1 (6 bases). Germline V lookup: CDR1 MDHEN, CDR2 SYDVKM. This CDR3 spans 15 amino acids. The V and J ends lost 5 bases and 3 bases respectively, with 16 bases between them. CDR3 in amino acids: CASSADAGVDYGYTF. In DNA, the CDR3 is TGTGCCAGCAGTGCGGACGCAGGGGTGGACTATGGCTACACCTTC.

The gene calls are TRBV2 and TRBJ2-3; D is possibly TRBD1 (6 bases). Deletions cut 6 bases from V and 7 bases from J, with 11 bases between. From germline, CDR1 is SNHLY and CDR2 FYNNEI. CDR3 size: 12 residues. The CDR3 spells CASSGQLNTQYF. The CDR3, as DNA: TGTGCCAGCAGCGGACAGTTAAATACGCAGTATTTT.

The CDR3 nucleotides are TGTGCCAGCAGTGAAAAGGTAGCGAGATCCTCCACAGATACGCAGTATTTT. Residues: CASSEKVARSSTDTQYF. The chain joins TRBV2 to TRBJ2-3; the D gene is possibly TRBD2 (5 bases). Per germline, CDR1 SNHLY and CDR2 FYNNEI. The CDR3 consists of 17 residues. Trimming cost V 2 bases and J 2 bases, with 17 bases left between them. Using reference TRBV2 and TRBJ2-3 for the parts outside the CDR3, the full variable domain is EPEVTQTPSHQVTQMGQEVILRCVPISNHLYFYWYRQILGQKVEFLVSFYNNEISEKSEIFDDQFSVERPDGSNFTLKIRSTKLEDSAMYFCASSEKVARSSTDTQYFGPGTRLTVL.

This chain joins TRBV3-1 (or the pseudogene TRBV3-2) and TRBJ2-3; D may be TRBD2 (5 bases). The CDR3 has 16 residues. Between the trimmed V and J ends, which lost 0 bases and 3 bases, there was a span of 13 bases. Germline V lookup: CDR1 LGHDT, CDR2 YNNKEL (reference sequence). CDR3 sequence: CASSQDPPGVTDTQYF. Here the CDR3 DNA reads TGTGCCAGCAGCCAAGATCCCCCCGGGGTAACAGATACGCAGTATTTT.

V gene TRBV25-1 combines with J gene TRBJ2-1, with 8 positions matching TRBD1. J gave up 2 bases and V 3 bases, and 3 bases lay outside the gene matches. This CDR3 region has 15 residues. Germline CDR1 reads MGHDK; CDR2 reads SYGVNS. The CDR3 DNA sequence: TGTGCCAGCAGTGAGTACAGGGGGACCTACAATGAGCAGTTCTTC. Translating gives CASSEYRGTYNEQFF.

J is TRBJ2-1 and V is TRBV19, with TRBD2 matching over 13 bases. The V segment lost 3 bases and the J segment 9 bases; nucleotides outside the gene matches: 5. The CDR3 totals 15 residues. Germline V lookup: CDR1 LNHDA, CDR2 SQIVND (reference sequence). In DNA, the CDR3 is TGTGCCAGTAGTATTACTAGCGGGGGGGGCGGTGAGCAGTTCTTC. It codes for CASSITSGGGGEQFF.